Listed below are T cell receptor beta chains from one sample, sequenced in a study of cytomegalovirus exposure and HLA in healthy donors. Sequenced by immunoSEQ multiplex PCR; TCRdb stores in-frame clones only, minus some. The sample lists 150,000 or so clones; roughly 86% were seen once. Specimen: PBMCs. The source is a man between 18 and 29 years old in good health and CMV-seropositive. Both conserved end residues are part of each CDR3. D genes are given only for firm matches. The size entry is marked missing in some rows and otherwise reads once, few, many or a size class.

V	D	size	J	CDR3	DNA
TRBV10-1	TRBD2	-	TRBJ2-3	CASPLRGGPTDTQYF	TGCGCCAGCCCCCTCCGCGGGGGGCCCACAGATACGCAGTATTTT
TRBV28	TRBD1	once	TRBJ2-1	CASRDPGQGRHEQFF	TGTGCCAGCAGGGATCCGGGACAGGGGAGGCATGAGCAGTTCTTC
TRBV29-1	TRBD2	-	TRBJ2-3	CSVDGTSGTDTQYF	TGCAGCGTTGATGGGACTAGCGGGACAGATACGCAGTATTTT
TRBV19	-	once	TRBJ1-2	CASSIVGANYGYTF	TGTGCCAGTAGTATAGTTGGGGCAAACTATGGCTACACCTTC
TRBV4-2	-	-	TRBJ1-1	CASSQDREIEAFF	TGTGCCAGCAGCCAAGATCGGGAAATTGAAGCTTTCTTT
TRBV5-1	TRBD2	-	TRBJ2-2	CASSPPGLAGLNTGELFF	TGCGCCAGCAGCCCCCCGGGACTAGCGGGTCTTAACACCGGGGAGCTGTTTTTT
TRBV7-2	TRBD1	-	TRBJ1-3	CASSPQGGRFSGNTIYF	TGTGCCAGCAGCCCCCAAGGGGGCAGGTTTTCTGGAAACACCATATATTTT
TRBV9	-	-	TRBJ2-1	CASSAFRGNNEQFF	TGTGCCAGCAGCGCCTTCAGGGGTAACAATGAGCAGTTCTTC
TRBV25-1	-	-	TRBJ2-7	CATQGQGIYEQYF	TGTGCCACCCAGGGGCAGGGGATATACGAGCAGTACTTC
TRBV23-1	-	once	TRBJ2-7	CASSQSRPGGFYEQYF	TGCGCCAGCAGTCAATCGCGCCCGGGTGGATTCTACGAGCAGTACTTC
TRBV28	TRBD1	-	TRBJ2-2	CASSLTHNWDRENTGELFF	TGTGCCAGCAGCCTAACCCACAATTGGGACAGGGAGAACACCGGGGAGCTGTTTTTT
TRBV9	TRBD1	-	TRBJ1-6	CASSEGQANSPLHF	TGTGCCAGCAGCGAGGGACAGGCTAATTCACCCCTCCACTTT
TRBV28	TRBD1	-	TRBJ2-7	CASTPRTGGSYEQYF	TGTGCCAGCACTCCCCGGACAGGGGGATCCTACGAGCAGTACTTC
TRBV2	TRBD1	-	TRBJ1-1	CASRLTGVVNTEAFF	TGTGCCAGCAGGCTAACAGGGGTCGTGAACACTGAAGCTTTCTTT
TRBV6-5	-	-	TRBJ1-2	CASSHYRDPNYGYTF	TGTGCCAGCAGCCACTACAGGGACCCTAACTATGGCTACACCTTC
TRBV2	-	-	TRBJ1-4	CASSSQGTNEKLFF	TGTGCCAGCAGTTCCCAGGGAACTAATGAAAAACTGTTTTTT
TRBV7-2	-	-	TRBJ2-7	CASSTQSHAGYEQYF	TGTGCCAGCAGCACCCAGTCCCACGCGGGCTACGAGCAGTACTTC
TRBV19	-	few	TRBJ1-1	CASSLRGGMNTEAFF	TGTGCCAGTAGTTTGAGGGGGGGAATGAACACTGAAGCTTTCTTT
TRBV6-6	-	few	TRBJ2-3	CASINTDTQYF	TGTGCCAGCATAAACACAGATACGCAGTATTTT
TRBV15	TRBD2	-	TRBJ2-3	CATSFRTSGMTDTQYF	TGTGCCACCAGCTTCCGGACTAGCGGGATGACAGATACGCAGTATTTT
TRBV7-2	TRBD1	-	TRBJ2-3	CASSIQGLSTDTQYF	TGTGCCAGCAGCATACAGGGGTTAAGCACAGATACGCAGTATTTT
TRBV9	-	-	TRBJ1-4	CASSVGGRATNEKLFF	TGTGCCAGCAGCGTAGGGGGGAGGGCAACTAATGAAAAACTGTTTTTT
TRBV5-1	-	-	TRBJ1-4	CASSTQGFLREKLFF	TGCGCCAGCAGCACGCAGGGGTTCCTCCGTGAAAAACTGTTTTTT
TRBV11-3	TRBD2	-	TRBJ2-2	CASSRRQRGANTGELFF	TGTGCCAGCAGCCGCCGGCAGCGGGGAGCGAACACCGGGGAGCTGTTTTTT